Listed below are T cell receptor beta chains from one sample, sequenced in a study of blood T cell repertoires in COVID-19. Clones were sequenced by immunoSEQ multiplex PCR, and TCRdb holds only the in-frame ones, with some missing. The sample shows under 300,000 clones, roughly 89% of them seen only once. Sequencing was carried out using peripheral blood. These receptors originate from a man aged 45-60 years with acute or convalescent COVID-19. CDR3s include the opening cysteine and the closing phenylalanine or tryptophan. Fields, in order: V gene, CDR3 protein.

v_gene: TRBV7-8
CDR3aa: CASSRDPAARGYTF

v_gene: TRBV30
CDR3aa: CAWSVLGGNQPQHF

v_gene: TRBV3-1/TRBV3-2
CDR3aa: CASSQDRPLQLHYEQYF

v_gene: TRBV5-1
CDR3aa: CASQGLAGAHEQYF

v_gene: TRBV6-5
CDR3aa: CASSSPTGGNSPLHF

v_gene: TRBV10-1
CDR3aa: CASGREYQDTQYF

v_gene: TRBV20-1
CDR3aa: CSAGDQPQHF

v_gene: TRBV6-5
CDR3aa: CASRRRDEKLFF

v_gene: TRBV27
CDR3aa: CASTRSSANIQYF

v_gene: TRBV14
CDR3aa: CASSRAGGLNEQFF

v_gene: TRBV24-1
CDR3aa: CATSKTTGELFF

v_gene: TRBV7-2
CDR3aa: CASRIASDTQYF

v_gene: TRBV7-3
CDR3aa: CASSFLGGNYNEQFF

v_gene: TRBV27
CDR3aa: CASSFGLAGQETQYF

v_gene: TRBV27
CDR3aa: CASSFLWPGNTIYF

v_gene: TRBV27
CDR3aa: CATSSQTIPYGYTF

v_gene: TRBV5-1
CDR3aa: CASSPTPTDEKLFF

v_gene: TRBV7-8
CDR3aa: CASSPRRDTGELFF

v_gene: TRBV3-1/TRBV3-2
CDR3aa: CASSPGLAGGQETQYF

v_gene: TRBV18
CDR3aa: CASSRQQETQYF

v_gene: TRBV13
CDR3aa: CASSQEGRGGDETQYF

v_gene: TRBV3-1/TRBV3-2
CDR3aa: CASSQEGQGTQYF

v_gene: TRBV6-1
CDR3aa: CASSESPRDSNQPQHF

v_gene: TRBV6-1
CDR3aa: CASSEARSFTYEQYF

v_gene: TRBV4-1
CDR3aa: CASSRRDSDYERQYF

v_gene: TRBV18
CDR3aa: CASSPSSGTEAFF

v_gene: TRBV6-1
CDR3aa: CASSEVAGLRNQPQHF

v_gene: TRBV7-2
CDR3aa: CASSFTGGTGNTIYF